A selection of T cell receptor beta chains follows, all from one sample in a study of blood T cell repertoires in COVID-19. TCRdb's table, derived via immunoSEQ multiplex PCR, lists solely in-frame clones and lacks some. The sample includes about 90,000 clones, roughly 77% of them seen just once. Material for sequencing was peripheral blood. These receptors all stem from a human donor in a cohort sampled during active COVID-19. CDR3s include the opening cysteine and the closing phenylalanine or tryptophan. The order of the fields is V gene, J gene, clone size, D gene, CDR3 DNA, CDR3 protein. The D gene is left open where the match is weak. Only part of the rows carry a size: once, few, many, or a class if the clone is expanded.

V gene: TRBV9; J gene: TRBJ2-7; clone size: -; D gene: -; CDR3 DNA: TGTGCCAGCAGCGTAGGGGCAGGAGGGACCTACGAGCAGTACTTC; CDR3 protein: CASSVGAGGTYEQYF
V gene: TRBV19; J gene: TRBJ2-7; clone size: once; D gene: -; CDR3 DNA: TGTGCCAGTAGTATGAGGCAATGGAACGAGCAGTACTTC; CDR3 protein: CASSMRQWNEQYF
V gene: TRBV25-1; J gene: TRBJ1-2; clone size: -; D gene: -; CDR3 DNA: TGTGCCAGCAGTGAATACTTCGCGACAACTGAAGACTATGGCTACACCTTC; CDR3 protein: CASSEYFATTEDYGYTF
V gene: TRBV7-9; J gene: TRBJ1-3; clone size: -; D gene: -; CDR3 DNA: TGTGCCAGCACTAATCGCAGCTCTGGAAACACCATATATTTT; CDR3 protein: CASTNRSSGNTIYF
V gene: TRBV2; J gene: TRBJ1-4; clone size: -; D gene: -; CDR3 DNA: TGTGCCAGCAGTGAACGCCAGGGGTCGGAAAAACTGTTTTTT; CDR3 protein: CASSERQGSEKLFF
V gene: TRBV7-2; J gene: TRBJ2-5; clone size: -; D gene: -; CDR3 DNA: TGTGCCAGCAGTTCGTACCAAGAGACCCAGTACTTC; CDR3 protein: CASSSYQETQYF
V gene: TRBV5-1; J gene: TRBJ1-1; clone size: -; D gene: -; CDR3 DNA: TGCGCCAGCAGCGCCCTGCGGGGGAAGGGGACGTTGAACACTGAAGCTTTCTTT; CDR3 protein: CASSALRGKGTLNTEAFF
V gene: TRBV19; J gene: TRBJ2-3; clone size: -; D gene: TRBD1; CDR3 DNA: TGTGCCAGTAGTATTAGTCGGGACAGGGTTGGAGGAGATACGCAGTATTTT; CDR3 protein: CASSISRDRVGGDTQYF
V gene: TRBV11-2; J gene: TRBJ2-7; clone size: once; D gene: -; CDR3 DNA: TGTGCCAGCAGCTTAATGACAGGGAGGCACGAGCAGTACTTC; CDR3 protein: CASSLMTGRHEQYF
V gene: TRBV9; J gene: TRBJ2-3; clone size: -; D gene: -; CDR3 DNA: TGTGCCAGCAGCGCCGTTTCAGGGATTAGCACAGATACGCAGTATTTT; CDR3 protein: CASSAVSGISTDTQYF
V gene: TRBV7-2; J gene: TRBJ1-1; clone size: -; D gene: -; CDR3 DNA: TGTGCCAGCAGTCCCGACACCGGGAGAATTAAGAGCACTGAAGCTTTCTTT; CDR3 protein: CASSPDTGRIKSTEAFF
V gene: TRBV19; J gene: TRBJ1-2; clone size: -; D gene: -; CDR3 DNA: TGTGCCAGTAGTATCGGGGAACATGGCTACACCTTC; CDR3 protein: CASSIGEHGYTF
V gene: TRBV25-1; J gene: TRBJ1-4; clone size: -; D gene: -; CDR3 DNA: TGTGCCAGCAGTGAATCGGGCAGGGGAACTAATGAAAAACTGTTTTTT; CDR3 protein: CASSESGRGTNEKLFF
V gene: TRBV24-1; J gene: TRBJ1-2; clone size: -; D gene: TRBD1; CDR3 DNA: TGTGCCACCAGTCGACAGGGCGGTGTGTACACCTTC; CDR3 protein: CATSRQGGVYTF
V gene: TRBV29-1; J gene: TRBJ2-3; clone size: few; D gene: -; CDR3 DNA: TGCAGCGTTGAAAGAGGTCGTGGCACAGATACGCAGTATTTT; CDR3 protein: CSVERGRGTDTQYF
V gene: TRBV24-1; J gene: TRBJ1-5; clone size: -; D gene: -; CDR3 DNA: TGTGCCACCAGTGGGTCCGGGGGGGCTCAGCCCCAGCATTTT; CDR3 protein: CATSGSGGAQPQHF
V gene: TRBV9; J gene: TRBJ2-2; clone size: -; D gene: -; CDR3 DNA: TGTGCCAGCAGCTCCCGTTGGAACACCGGGGAGCTGTTTTTT; CDR3 protein: CASSSRWNTGELFF
V gene: TRBV5-4; J gene: TRBJ2-7; clone size: -; D gene: -; CDR3 DNA: TGTGCCAGCAGGATCCTCTCGCGTCCAGGGGAAATCTTC; CDR3 protein: CASRILSRPGEIF
V gene: TRBV9; J gene: TRBJ1-2; clone size: -; D gene: -; CDR3 DNA: TGTGCCAGCAGCGTACTTCAGGGCCATCTAACTAACTATGGCTACACCTTC; CDR3 protein: CASSVLQGHLTNYGYTF
V gene: TRBV13; J gene: TRBJ2-7; clone size: -; D gene: TRBD2; CDR3 DNA: TGTGCCAGCAGCTTCCGCGGGGGGTTCGGGCAGTACTTC; CDR3 protein: CASSFRGGFGQYF
V gene: TRBV13; J gene: TRBJ1-4; clone size: -; D gene: TRBD1; CDR3 DNA: TGTGCCAGCAGCACCTACAGGGGACGCTCCTCTAATGAAAAACTGTTTTTT; CDR3 protein: CASSTYRGRSSNEKLFF
V gene: TRBV20-1; J gene: TRBJ1-5; clone size: -; D gene: -; CDR3 DNA: TGCAGTGTAGGGAGTTTTTGGCCCCAGCATTTT; CDR3 protein: CSVGSFWPQHF